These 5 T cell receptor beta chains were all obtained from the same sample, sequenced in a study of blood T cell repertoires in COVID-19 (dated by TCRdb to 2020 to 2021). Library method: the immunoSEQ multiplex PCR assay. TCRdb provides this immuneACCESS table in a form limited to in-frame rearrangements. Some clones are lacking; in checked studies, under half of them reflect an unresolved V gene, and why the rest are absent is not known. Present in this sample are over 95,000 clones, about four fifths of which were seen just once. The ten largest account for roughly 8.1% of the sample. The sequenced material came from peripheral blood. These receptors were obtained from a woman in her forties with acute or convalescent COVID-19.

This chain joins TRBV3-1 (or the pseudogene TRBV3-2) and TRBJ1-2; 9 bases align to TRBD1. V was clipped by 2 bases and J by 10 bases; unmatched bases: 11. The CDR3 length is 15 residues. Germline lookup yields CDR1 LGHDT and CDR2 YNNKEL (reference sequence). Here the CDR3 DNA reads TGTGCCAGCAGCCAAAGGGGGGAGGGACAGGGCGTCTACACCTTC. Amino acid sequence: CASSQRGEGQGVYTF.

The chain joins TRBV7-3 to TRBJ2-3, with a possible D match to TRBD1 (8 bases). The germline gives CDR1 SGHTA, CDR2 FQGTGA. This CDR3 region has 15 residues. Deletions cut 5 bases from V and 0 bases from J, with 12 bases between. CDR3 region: CASSVQGGSTDTQYF. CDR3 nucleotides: TGTGCCAGCAGCGTACAGGGGGGGAGCACAGATACGCAGTATTTT.

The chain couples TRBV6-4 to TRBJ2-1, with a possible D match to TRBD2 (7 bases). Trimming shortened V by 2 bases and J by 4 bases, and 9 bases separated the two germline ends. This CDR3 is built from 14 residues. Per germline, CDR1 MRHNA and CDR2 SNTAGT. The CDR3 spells CASSDGGAYNEQFF. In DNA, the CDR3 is TGTGCCAGCAGTGACGGGGGGGCTTACAATGAGCAGTTCTTC.

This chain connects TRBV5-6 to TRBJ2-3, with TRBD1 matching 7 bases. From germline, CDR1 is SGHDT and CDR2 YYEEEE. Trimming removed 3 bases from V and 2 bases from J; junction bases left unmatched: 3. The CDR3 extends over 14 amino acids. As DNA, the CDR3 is TGTGCCAGCAGCTGGGACAGTTCCACAGATACGCAGTATTTT. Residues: CASSWDSSTDTQYF.

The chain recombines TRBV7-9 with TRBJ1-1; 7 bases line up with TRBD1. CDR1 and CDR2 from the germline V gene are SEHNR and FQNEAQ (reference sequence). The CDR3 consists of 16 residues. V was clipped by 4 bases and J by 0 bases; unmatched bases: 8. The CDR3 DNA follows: TGTGCCAGCAGCTCCGGGGACAGATCTATGAACACTGAAGCTTTCTTT. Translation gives CASSSGDRSMNTEAFF.